This note documents a single T cell receptor beta chain sequence. Its antigen is as yet unknown. It was with unique molecular identifiers that the TCRbeta library was prepared. A single record per CDR3 protein comes from TCRdb applying MiXCR to the PCR reads. In the table there are about 580,000 distinct CDR3 sequences, roughly 30% of which are singletons. The data were obtained in a study of T-cell reconstitution after alpha-beta-depleted transplantation in children. Findings and caveats of the study: High day-60 TCRbeta diversity in some patients came from surviving recipient T cells and thymic progenitors.

CDR3 length equals 15 residues. V lost 0 bases to trimming and J lost 1 base, with 6 bases between them. Germline V gene lookup returns CDR1 WNHNN and CDR2 SYGVQD (reference sequence). The receptor was derived from a boy in the first two years of life with Wiskott-Aldrich syndrome, due to receive a stem cell transplant. This sample comprised PBMCs, obtained before TCRalphabeta/CD19-depleted stem cell transplant. This rearrangement joins TRBV10-1 to TRBJ2-2; no clear D gene. CDR3 in DNA: TGCGCCAGCAGTGAGTCGAAGGGGAACACCGGGGAGCTGTTTTTT. The encoded protein is CASSESKGNTGELFF.